This TCR beta chain was found in a study of PD-1 blockade in classical Hodgkin lymphoma. Overall study: Patients were administered nivolumab (3 mg/kg intravenously) every 2 weeks.

TCRdb's copy holds only in-frame clones and misses some; the assay was immunoSEQ multiplex PCR. The sample lists thousands of clones; more than 50% were seen once. Regarding this clone: Its antigen is undetermined.

Every single patient, without exception, relapsed after autologous stem cell transplantation, and brentuximab vedotin exposure varied. Best responses included complete response and partial response; otherwise, the best response was progressive disease. Study conclusions and caveats: Partial responders and progressors had significantly lower baseline TCR diversity.

V was shortened by 5 bases and J by 1 base, with 8 bases between the two germline ends. Germline V lookup: CDR1 SEHNR, CDR2 FQNEAQ (reference sequence). The CDR3 loop spans 14 amino acids. This sample comprised peripheral blood mononuclear cells (PBMCs), obtained at baseline. The chain combines TRBV7-9 with TRBJ2-2; D possibly corresponds to TRBD1 (5 bases). The receptor's source is a human donor with classical Hodgkin lymphoma. This CDR3 reads CASSQGQNTGELFF. In DNA, the CDR3 is TGTGCCAGCAGCCAAGGACAGAACACCGGGGAGCTGTTTTTT.